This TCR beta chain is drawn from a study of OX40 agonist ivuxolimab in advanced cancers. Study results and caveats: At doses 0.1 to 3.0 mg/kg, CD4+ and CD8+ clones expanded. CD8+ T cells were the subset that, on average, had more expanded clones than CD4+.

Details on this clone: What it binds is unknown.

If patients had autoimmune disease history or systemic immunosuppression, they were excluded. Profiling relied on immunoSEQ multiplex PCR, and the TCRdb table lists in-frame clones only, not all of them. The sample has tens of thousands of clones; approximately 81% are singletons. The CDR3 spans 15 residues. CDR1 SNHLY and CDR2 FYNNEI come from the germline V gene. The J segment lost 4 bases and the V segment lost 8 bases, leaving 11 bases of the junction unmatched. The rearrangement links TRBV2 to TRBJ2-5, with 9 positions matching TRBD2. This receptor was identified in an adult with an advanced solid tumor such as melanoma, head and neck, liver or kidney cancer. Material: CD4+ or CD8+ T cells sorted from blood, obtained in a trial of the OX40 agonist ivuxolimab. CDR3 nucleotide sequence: TGTGCCAGCCGGGCTAGCGGGGCGGTTGGAGAGACCCAGTACTTC. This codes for CASRASGAVGETQYF.